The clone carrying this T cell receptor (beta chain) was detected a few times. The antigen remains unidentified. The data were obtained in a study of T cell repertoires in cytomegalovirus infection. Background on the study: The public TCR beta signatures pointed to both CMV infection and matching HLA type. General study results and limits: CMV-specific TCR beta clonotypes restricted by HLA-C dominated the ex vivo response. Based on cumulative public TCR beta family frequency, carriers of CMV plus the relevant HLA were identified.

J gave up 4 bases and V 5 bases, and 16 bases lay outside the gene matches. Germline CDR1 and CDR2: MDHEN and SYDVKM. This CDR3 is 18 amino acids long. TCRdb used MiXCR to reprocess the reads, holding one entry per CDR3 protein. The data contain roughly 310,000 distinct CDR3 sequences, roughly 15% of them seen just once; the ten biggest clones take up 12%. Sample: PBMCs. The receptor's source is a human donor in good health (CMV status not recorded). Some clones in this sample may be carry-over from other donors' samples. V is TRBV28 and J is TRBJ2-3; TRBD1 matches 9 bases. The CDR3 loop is CASSPPRTGVLFADTQYF. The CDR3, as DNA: TGTGCCAGCAGTCCGCCCCGGACAGGGGTTTTGTTCGCAGATACGCAGTATTTT.